The 26 T cell receptor beta chains presented below share a single source sample, sequenced in a study of molecular identifiers for immune sequencing clone quantification. A single record per CDR3 protein comes from TCRdb applying MiXCR to the PCR reads. The table has 60,000 to 80,000 distinct CDR3 sequences, about 18% seen once. Material for sequencing was naive CD8+ T cells from blood, with Jurkat cell RNA spiked in. Subset denoted: FACS-sorted CD8+CD4-CCR7+CD45RA+ naive T cells. These receptors were obtained from a human donor in good health. Some libraries in this study had Jurkat cell RNA spiked in.

With respect to this clonotype: An end of the junction does not agree with germline; a read error may underlie this. V is TRBV30 and J is TRBJ1-5; the match to TRBD1 covers 7 bases. The CDR3 length is 17 residues. Germline CDR1 reads GTSNPN; CDR2 reads SVGIG (reference sequence). The CDR3 DNA is TGTGCCTGGAGAGTCCAATCGACAGGGACCTACAATCAGCCCCAGCATTTC. Amino acids: CAWRVQSTGTYNQPQHF. Filled out from reference TRBV30 and TRBJ1-5, the complete variable domain reads SQTIHQWPATLVQPVGSPLSLECTVEGTSNPNLYWYRQAAGRGLQLLFYSVGIGQISSEVPQNLSASRPQDRQFILSSKKLLLSDSGFYLCAWRVQSTGTYNQPQHFGDGTRLSIL.

Comment on this clonotype: A much larger clone lies one base from this, so it may be a read error. Since no conserved phenylalanine or tryptophan closes the CDR3, a read error is the likely cause. This rearrangement joins TRBV15 to TRBJ2-3; 9 bases agree with TRBD2. The CDR3 spans 16 residues. The V and J ends lost 2 bases and 2 bases, in that order; junction bases with no gene match: 5. In germline, CDR1 is LNHNV, CDR2 YYDKDF (reference sequence). The CDR3 region has the DNA TGTGCCACCAGCAGACTAGGACTAGCGTTCACAGATACGCAGTATCTT. This sequence encodes CATSRLGLAFTDTQYL.

This clonotype occurred once. The V and J genes are TRBV13 and TRBJ1-2; TRBD1 might be the D (5 bases). The CDR3 is made up of 16 amino acids. The germline V and J ends were trimmed by 4 bases and 4 bases, with 19 bases remaining between them. The germline CDR1 and CDR2 sequences are PRHDT and FYEKMQ (reference sequence). CDR3 bases: TGTGCCAGCAGCTCCCTCGGGGTGTCAGGGACCTATGGCTACACCTTC. Translation gives CASSSLGVSGTYGYTF.

Comments on this clonotype: A much more abundant neighbour one base away suggests this may be a read error. The chain couples TRBV28 to TRBJ2-5; TRBD1 agrees at 10 bases. Germline CDR1 reads MDHEN; CDR2 reads SYDVKM. CDR3 size: 16 residues. The CDR3 here is CASEEGTGDGEESQYF. Here the CDR3 DNA reads TGTGCCAGCGAGGAGGGGACAGGGGATGGAGAAGAGTCCCAGTACTTC.

As regards this clonotype: Sequence at one end of the junction differs from germline and may be a read error. The chain employs TRBV29-1 and TRBJ2-3; the match to TRBD2 covers 9 bases. The CDR3 runs 14 residues. Germline CDR1 is SQVTM and CDR2 is ANQGSEA. The CDR3 region has the DNA TGCAGCGTCGAAGTTCGGCTAGCGGGAAATACGCGGTATTTT. Translated: CSVEVRLAGNTRYF.

The J gene is TRBJ2-1, the V gene TRBV12-3 or TRBV12-4; D remains ambiguous. The CDR3 spans 12 residues. V was clipped by 4 bases and J by 9 bases, with 10 bases between them. The CDR3 protein is CASSSGIVEQFF. The CDR3 DNA is TGTGCCAGCAGTTCCGGAATAGTTGAGCAGTTCTTC.

This clonotype was detected ten times or more. The gene calls are TRBV7-2 and TRBJ1-1, with a weak D call TRBD1 (6 bases). The V gene lost 5 bases and the J gene lost 5 bases, with 15 bases spanning the gap. Per the germline V gene, CDR1 is SGHTA and CDR2 is FQGNSA. This CDR3 comprises 14 residues. This CDR3 reads CASSQWGGLTEAFF. DNA for the CDR3: TGTGCCAGCAGCCAATGGGGGGGCCTTACTGAAGCTTTCTTT.

About this clonotype: A much larger clone differs from this one at a single base, so this may be a read error. The gene calls are TRBV6-4 and TRBJ1-5, with 7 bases lining up with TRBD1. Per the germline V gene, CDR1 is MRHNA and CDR2 is SNTAGT. CDR3 length equals 15 residues. The CDR3 is CASSEEIGGYQPQRF. The CDR3 region has the DNA TGTGCCAGCAGTGAGGAAATAGGGGGCTACCAGCCCCAGCGTTTT.

This clonotype was detected ten times or more. The V call is TRBV20-1, the J call TRBJ2-2; D unclear. CDR3 length equals 13 residues. The germline CDR1 and CDR2 sequences are DFQATT and SNEGSKA (reference sequence). This chain's CDR3 is CSIRQLNTGELFF. In DNA, the CDR3 is TGCAGCATCCGTCAGTTGAACACCGGGGAGCTGTTTTTT.

This clonotype was detected ten times or more. The chain employs TRBV4-1 and TRBJ2-5; D remains unclear. Germline CDR1 is MGHRA and CDR2 is YSYEKL. The CDR3 is 17 residues long. V lost 3 bases, J lost 5 bases, and 22 bases lay in between. The CDR3 DNA sequence: TGCGCCAGCAGCCAGGAATCACCGTCTCTAGGTATGGAGACCCAGTACTTC. Its protein is CASSQESPSLGMETQYF.

This clonotype was seen repeatedly, ten times or more. V usage is TRBV6-6 and J usage is TRBJ2-1, with 9 bases identical to TRBD2. This CDR3 contains 14 residues. Germline lookup yields CDR1 MNHNY and CDR2 SVGAGI (reference sequence). V was clipped by 2 bases and J by 8 bases; unmatched bases: 4. This CDR3 reads CASSYAGGLYEQFF. CDR3 in DNA: TGTGCCAGCAGTTACGCGGGAGGGTTGTATGAGCAGTTCTTC.

There are many counts of this clonotype. The chain employs TRBV5-1 and TRBJ2-7, with 13 bases aligning to TRBD2. Trimming removed 4 bases from V and 0 bases from J; junction bases left unmatched: 7. Germline V gene data show CDR1 as SGHRS and CDR2 as YFSETQ. This CDR3 region has 17 residues. The CDR3 loop reads CASSQEGTSGVSYEQYF. The CDR3 bases are TGCGCCAGCAGCCAGGAGGGGACTAGCGGGGTCTCCTACGAGCAGTACTTC.

V is TRBV27 and J is TRBJ2-1; D uncertain. Germline loops: CDR1 MNHEY, CDR2 SMNVEV (reference sequence). Trimming cost V 5 bases and J 1 base, with 6 bases left between them. This CDR3 is built from 13 residues. The CDR3 nucleotides are TGTGCCAGCAGTGTCACTTCCTACAATGAGCAGTTCTTC. It is translated as CASSVTSYNEQFF.

On this clonotype itself: Just one base apart from a much larger clone, this may be a read error. This likely comes from a read error, as the CDR3 has no conserved phenylalanine or tryptophan at its end. The genes are TRBV29-1 and TRBJ2-7; 10 bases align to TRBD2. There are 15 residues in the CDR3. V dropped 1 base and J dropped 3; count of bases not matched to a gene: 6. CDR1 is SQVTM, CDR2 ANQGSEA, per germline. The CDR3 spells CSVEGTSGRNYEQYY. CDR3 DNA sequence: TGCAGCGTTGAAGGGACTAGCGGTAGAAACTACGAGCAGTACTAC.

The table lists this clonotype with a few counts. The chain recombines TRBV12-3 or TRBV12-4 with TRBJ2-1; D not certain. CDR3 length: 13 amino acids. Trimming took off 4 bases at V and 5 bases at J, with 9 bases between the two ends. The CDR3 reads CASSSNLDNEQFF. The CDR3 DNA reads as TGTGCCAGCAGTTCCAATCTAGACAATGAGCAGTTCTTC.

This clonotype was found many times. This chain links TRBV9 with TRBJ1-5; D remains ambiguous. The germline V gene encodes CDR1 SGDLS and CDR2 YYNGEE. The CDR3 is 14 residues long. Trimming removed 3 bases from V and 2 bases from J, with 9 bases in between. As DNA, the CDR3 is TGTGCCAGCAGCGCAACATCTGGCAATCAGCCCCAGCATTTT. It specifies CASSATSGNQPQHF.

This sequence joins TRBV28 and TRBJ2-1, with 12 bases that match TRBD2. This CDR3 has 16 amino acids. Trimming at V came to 5 bases and at J to 4 bases, leaving 6 bases not matched to a gene. CDR1 and CDR2 from the germline V gene are MDHEN and SYDVKM. CDR3 DNA sequence: TGTGCCAGCAGTCCCCCTGGACTAGCGGGATACAATGAGCAGTTCTTC. This codes for CASSPPGLAGYNEQFF.

This clonotype was seen at least ten times. V and J are TRBV28 and TRBJ1-3; D is uncertain. This CDR3 spans 19 amino acids. The germline CDR1 and CDR2 sequences are MDHEN and SYDVKM. The V end was cut by 3 bases, the J end by 0 bases, with 21 bases between. The CDR3 DNA sequence: TGTGCCAGCAGTTTTGTCCCGCGACACAGAACCACCTCTGGAAACACCATATATTTT. Its protein product is CASSFVPRHRTTSGNTIYF.

The rearrangement uses TRBV7-9 and TRBJ2-7; D is undetermined. The CDR3 contains 15 residues. V was shortened by 4 bases and J by 3 bases, with 16 bases between the two germline ends. CDR1 and CDR2 (germline): SEHNR, FQNEAQ (reference sequence). CDR3 in amino acids: CASSSQDGPYYEQYF. CDR3 in DNA: TGTGCCAGCAGCTCTCAGGACGGACCATACTACGAGCAGTACTTC.

Only a few counts were recorded for this clonotype. Given the absence of the conserved phenylalanine or tryptophan at the CDR3 end, a read error is likely. This chain joins TRBV7-9 and TRBJ1-5, with D tentatively TRBD1 (5 bases). Germline V gene data show CDR1 as SEHNR and CDR2 as FQNEAQ (reference sequence). V lost 1 base, J lost 6 bases, and 10 bases lay in between. The CDR3 covers 14 residues. The CDR3 here is CASSLGGDGQPQHL. The CDR3 nucleotides are TGTGCCAGCAGCTTAGGAGGGGACGGTCAGCCCCAGCATCTT.

This chain uses TRBV19 with TRBJ2-1; 12 bases are shared with TRBD1. This CDR3 region has 15 residues. V shed 5 bases and J 8 bases; nucleotides not matched to a gene: 7. In germline, CDR1 is LNHDA, CDR2 SQIVND (reference sequence). In DNA form, the CDR3 reads TGTGCCAGTAGTGCAACCGGGACAGGGGGCGATGAGCAGTTCTTC. As protein: CASSATGTGGDEQFF.

On this clonotype itself: A much more abundant neighbour one base away suggests this may be a read error. The V gene is TRBV5-5, the J gene TRBJ1-6; 8 bases map to TRBD1. This CDR3 contains 14 residues. CDR1 SGHKS and CDR2 YYEKEE come from the germline V gene (reference sequence). CDR3 sequence: CASSQGADNTPLHF. In DNA, the CDR3 is TGTGCCAGCAGCCAGGGGGCTGATAATACACCCCTCCACTTT.

The genes are TRBV19 and TRBJ2-1, with unresolved D. The germline V gene has CDR1 LNHDA and CDR2 SQIVND (reference sequence). The CDR3 spans 12 residues. V gave up 1 base and J gave up 8 bases, with 6 bases separating them. The CDR3 here is CASSIAWDEQFF. CDR3 sequence (DNA): TGTGCCAGTAGTATAGCGTGGGATGAGCAGTTCTTC. The variable domain in full, completed from reference TRBV19 and TRBJ2-1, reads DGGITQSPKYLFRKEGQNVTLSCEQNLNHDAMYWYRQDPGQGLRLIYYSQIVNDFQKGDIAEGYSVSREKKESFPLTVTSAQKNPTAFYLCASSIAWDEQFFGPGTRLTVL.

This clonotype was counted ten times or more. The chain employs TRBV4-1 and TRBJ2-4, with 8 bases lining up with TRBD2. The CDR3 length is 18 residues. CDR1 and CDR2 from the germline V gene are MGHRA and YSYEKL. The ends lost 1 base at V and 0 bases at J; junction bases unmatched: 8. The CDR3 loop reads CASSQAPLAGLAKNIQYF. In DNA, the CDR3 is TGCGCCAGCAGCCAAGCCCCTTTAGCGGGACTAGCCAAAAACATTCAGTACTTC.

In regard to this clonotype: Without the conserved terminal phenylalanine or tryptophan, this CDR3 likely stems from a read error. The chain couples TRBV12-5 to TRBJ2-1; 8 nucleotides line up with TRBD2. V shed 3 bases, J shed 9 bases, and the junction held 4 bases outside the gene matches. The germline V gene encodes CDR1 LGHNT and CDR2 FRNRAP. CDR3 length equals 13 residues. The chain's CDR3 is CASGLAGVFEQFL. In nucleotides, the CDR3 is TGTGCTAGTGGTTTAGCGGGAGTGTTTGAGCAGTTCCTC.

The table lists this clonotype with many counts. The chain joins TRBV7-8 to TRBJ2-7; a possible D gene is TRBD2 (6 bases). The CDR3 spans 15 residues. Germline lookup yields CDR1 SGHVS and CDR2 FQNEAQ. Trimming took 4 bases from V and 4 from J, leaving 17 bases between them. CDR3 region: CASSSWSGAPYEQYF. For the CDR3, the DNA is TGTGCCAGCAGCTCTTGGTCGGGAGCCCCTTACGAGCAGTACTTC.